The rows below give T cell receptor beta chains drawn from one sample of a study of cytomegalovirus exposure and HLA in healthy donors. The assay was immunoSEQ multiplex PCR, and TCRdb's table has in-frame clones only and misses some. The sample records around 110,000 clones, about 10% being singletons. Material: PBMCs. Receptor source: a man aged 25 to 40 in good health and CMV-seronegative. Both conserved end residues are part of each CDR3. Fields, in order: V gene, D gene, J gene, CDR3 length, clone size, CDR3 protein, CDR3 DNA. D genes are given only for firm matches. Size values are once, few and many counts, or a class for expanded clones, and some rows have none.

>TRBV19|TRBD1|TRBJ2-7|14|NA
CASSPRDSLYEQYF
TGTGCCAGTAGTCCCCGGGACAGTCTTTACGAGCAGTACTTC
>TRBV18|NA|TRBJ1-4|14|few
CASSPQGIGEKLFF
TGTGCCAGCTCACCGCAGGGTATAGGTGAAAAACTGTTTTTT
>TRBV7-9|NA|TRBJ2-3|14|few
CASSLGQSTDTQYF
TGTGCCAGCAGCTTAGGGCAGAGCACAGATACGCAGTATTTT
>TRBV19|TRBD2|TRBJ2-1|15|few
CASSIPQAGRNEQFF
TGTGCCAGTAGTATTCCCCAAGCGGGGAGGAATGAGCAGTTCTTC
>TRBV5-1|TRBD1|TRBJ2-1|14|few
CASSLSDRGNEQFF
TGCGCCAGCAGCTTGTCGGACAGGGGTAATGAGCAGTTCTTC
>TRBV5-6|NA|TRBJ1-3|14|NA
CASSLAFPGNTIYF
TGTGCCAGCAGCTTGGCGTTTCCTGGAAACACCATATATTTT
>TRBV30|NA|TRBJ2-7|13|few
CAWNNRVGYEQYF
TGTGCCTGGAACAACAGGGTAGGGTACGAGCAGTACTTC
>TRBV5-1|TRBD2|TRBJ2-5|14|few
CASSIGGEGETQYF
TGCGCCAGCAGTATCGGGGGGGAAGGGGAGACCCAGTACTTC
>TRBV29-1|TRBD1|TRBJ1-4|14|few
CSVEDTGQGEKLFF
TGCAGCGTTGAAGATACGGGACAGGGGGAAAAACTGTTTTTT
>TRBV5-1|TRBD1|TRBJ2-4|15|NA
CASSLRGSAKNIQYF
TGCGCCAGCAGCCTCAGGGGGTCTGCCAAAAACATTCAGTACTTC
>TRBV10-3|TRBD1|TRBJ2-1|14|few
CAISAGDSYNEQFF
TGTGCCATCAGTGCAGGGGACAGTTACAATGAGCAGTTCTTC
>TRBV7-3|NA|TRBJ2-3|15|few
CASSPFHSSGNTQYF
TGTGCCAGCAGCCCCTTTCACTCCTCCGGGAATACGCAGTATTTT
>TRBV9|NA|TRBJ1-2|17|few
CASSSRQGETTNYGYTF
TGTGCCAGCAGCTCACGACAAGGCGAAACAACTAACTATGGCTACACCTTC
>TRBV6-5|TRBD1|TRBJ1-5|15|NA
CASSQDRVGNQPQHF
TGTGCCAGCAGCCAGGACAGGGTCGGCAATCAGCCCCAGCATTTT
>TRBV6-1|TRBD1|TRBJ1-1|13|NA
CASSLRGQAEAFF
TGTGCCAGCAGCCTCCGGGGACAGGCTGAAGCTTTCTTT
>TRBV6-5|TRBD1|TRBJ2-7|13|few
CASSYDRGGEQYF
TGTGCCAGCAGTTACGACAGGGGGGGCGAGCAGTACTTC
>TRBV28|NA|TRBJ1-2|11|NA
CASSSSNRYTF
TGTGCCAGCAGTTCTAGCAACCGCTACACCTTC